The present entry profiles one T cell receptor beta chain with its context. Its antigen is as yet unknown. The CDR3 loop spans 9 amino acids. The V gene lost 10 bases and the J gene lost 8 bases, with 7 bases spanning the gap. Germline V gives CDR1 LGHDT, CDR2 YNNKEL (reference sequence). This sample was taken from a study of T cell responses to AZD1222 COVID-19 vaccine. Study findings and constraints: Dominant at 160-218 and 743-854, vaccine-associated CD4 TCRs also spanned spike. Clonal diversity may have been underestimated, and the donors were mostly white British, with more females than males.

Repertoires were generated with immunoSEQ multiplex PCR, while TCRdb's copy carries only in-frame clones and drops some. The sample yields about 120,000 clones, about 90% seen once. Sequenced here: peripheral blood, sampled on day 0 of AZD1222 vaccination. The chain links TRBV3-1 (or the pseudogene TRBV3-2) to TRBJ2-3; D unclear. The sequence came from an adult in good health. The CDR3 DNA reads TGTGCCACCCCAGGTACGCAGTATTTT. This codes for CATPGTQYF.